This TCR beta chain was obtained from a study of blood T cell repertoires in COVID-19. On the study more broadly: Samples representing acute and convalescent COVID-19 were sourced from the United States, Italy and Spain. T cells, B-cell-depleted T cells, or PBMCs provided the cDNA or gDNA that served as material.

Germline V gives CDR1 SQVTM, CDR2 ANQGSEA. Losses at the gene ends were 6 bases for V and 0 bases for J; bases not matched to a gene: 2. The CDR3 loop spans 13 amino acids. Concerning this clone itself: The sample carries other DNA sequences with the same CDR3.

Original methodology: Cell counts per sample came from amplifying reference gene primers. Clones were sequenced by immunoSEQ multiplex PCR, and TCRdb holds only the in-frame ones, with some missing. The V and J calls and clone size were taken over from that table, and D and trimming were inferred from the DNA. The data show around 380,000 clones, over 65% seen once. This receptor was obtained from a human donor with acute or convalescent COVID-19. The donor label of this sample is uncertain. The source material was peripheral blood. The V call is TRBV29-1, the J call TRBJ1-1, with 9 bases identical to TRBD1. CDR3 loop: CSVGQGLNTEAFF. For the CDR3, the DNA is TGCAGCGTAGGACAGGGGTTGAACACTGAAGCTTTCTTT.